A single sample is the source of the 26 T cell receptor beta chains below, sequenced in a study of blood T cells in healthy people across ages. PCR was performed a second time for about 6 to 12 cycles using a sample-barcoded 5' primer and a J-beta primer mix. TCRdb re-called the 5' RACE reads with MiXCR, one entry per CDR3 protein. The repertoire includes approximately 760,000 distinct CDR3 sequences, approximately 25% of them detected once, and roughly 9% sits in the top ten. This sample also appeared in a second study, on T cells of mothers and their children.

Specimen: blood. Receptors were obtained from a boy between 5 and 17 years old in good health.

The chain uses TRBV5-1 and TRBJ2-5, with TRBD2 matching over 12 bases. CDR3 length: 15 amino acids. Germline V gene data show CDR1 as SGHRS and CDR2 as YFSETQ. After removal of 4 bases from V and 5 bases from J, the junction contained 6 bases not matched to a gene. The CDR3 spells CASSVRLAGDETQYF. CDR3 nucleotide sequence: TGCGCCAGCAGCGTAAGACTAGCGGGGGATGAGACCCAGTACTTC.

This clonotype has just a few counts. CDR3: CSVGTGVLDEQFF. In DNA, the CDR3 is TGCAGCGTCGGGACAGGGGTTTTGGATGAGCAGTTCTTC. The chain employs TRBV29-1 and TRBJ2-1, with TRBD1 matching over 10 bases. The trim removed 6 bases at V and 8 bases at J, leaving 7 bases unmatched. The CDR3 loop spans 13 amino acids. CDR1 SQVTM and CDR2 ANQGSEA come from the germline V gene.

This clonotype turned up a few times. The J gene is TRBJ2-7, the V gene TRBV24-1; D is unclear. CDR3 size: 13 residues. V lost 5 bases and J lost 4, with 11 bases in between. The germline gives CDR1 KGHDR, CDR2 SFDVKD. CDR3 region: CATSAPPGYEQYF. In nucleotides, the CDR3 is TGTGCCACCAGTGCCCCTCCCGGGTACGAGCAGTACTTC.

The genes are TRBV10-3 and TRBJ2-7, with 12 bases identical to TRBD1. The J segment lost 3 bases and the V segment lost 2 bases, leaving 2 bases of the junction unmatched. The CDR3 loop spans 15 amino acids. Germline CDR1 and CDR2: ENHRY and SYGVKD. CDR3 sequence: CAISEGTGGFYEQYF. The CDR3 DNA follows: TGTGCCATCAGTGAGGGGACAGGGGGCTTCTACGAGCAGTACTTC.

The chain combines TRBV7-3 with TRBJ2-1; 13 nucleotides align to TRBD2. V lost 1 base and J lost 8; bases outside the gene matches: 5. This CDR3 contains 16 residues. From germline, CDR1 is SGHTA and CDR2 FQGTGA. This chain's CDR3 is CASSLMGLAGTDEQFF. In DNA, the CDR3 is TGTGCCAGCAGCTTAATGGGACTAGCGGGGACCGATGAGCAGTTCTTC.

The genes are TRBV12-5 and TRBJ2-5, with D possibly being TRBD1 or TRBD2 (5 bases each). The DNA end lines up better with TRBJ2-7; the J call may be wrong. The CDR3 loop spans 13 amino acids. The germline V gene has CDR1 LGHNT and CDR2 FRNRAP. CDR3 residues: CASGSGPHYEQYF. The CDR3 DNA follows: TGTGCTAGTGGGTCGGGGCCCCACTACGAGCAGTACTTC.

As regards this clonotype: This may come from a read error, since a much larger clone is one base off. The chain links TRBV3-1 to TRBJ2-1; D perhaps matches TRBD2 (5 bases). CDR1 LGHDT and CDR2 YNNKEL come from the germline V gene (reference sequence). The CDR3 sequence is 11 residues long. DNA for the CDR3: TGTGCCGGCAGCCAAGGGAGTGAGCAGTTCTTC. Protein sequence: CAGSQGSEQFF.

CDR3: CASSLGTSGGPETQYF. CDR3 nucleotide sequence: TGTGCCAGCAGTTTAGGGACTAGCGGGGGACCAGAGACCCAGTACTTC. V gene TRBV12-3 or TRBV12-4 combines with J gene TRBJ2-5, with TRBD2 matching over 13 bases. V was pared by 1 base and J by 4 bases, with 3 bases of the junction left unmatched. The CDR3 covers 16 residues.

This clonotype showed up many times. The V gene is TRBV7-2, the J gene TRBJ2-5; D might be TRBD2 (5 bases). V dropped 2 bases and J dropped 1 base, with 8 bases sitting between them. Germline CDR1 reads SGHTA; CDR2 reads FQGNSA. The CDR3 runs to 14 residues. The CDR3 sequence is CASSLSGFQETQYF. In DNA form, the CDR3 reads TGTGCCAGCAGCTTATCGGGATTCCAAGAGACCCAGTACTTC.

This chain joins TRBV6-1 and TRBJ1-1; 7 positions agree with TRBD1. Per germline, CDR1 MNHNS and CDR2 SASEGT. V was pared by 6 bases and J by 8 bases, with 3 bases of the junction left unmatched. CDR3 length equals 11 residues. The CDR3 spells CASRSGQEAFF. DNA of the CDR3: TGTGCCAGCAGGTCGGGACAGGAAGCTTTCTTT.

The chain uses TRBV7-9 and TRBJ2-7; 9 bases align to TRBD2. V trimming: 1 base; J trimming: 4 bases; junction bases outside the gene matches: 8. CDR3 size: 16 residues. Germline values: CDR1 SEHNR, CDR2 FQNEAQ (reference sequence). This chain's CDR3 is CASSLVTRGGAYEQYF. DNA of the CDR3: TGTGCCAGCAGCTTAGTGACGCGGGGGGGCGCATACGAGCAGTACTTC.

This clonotype was observed a handful of times. The chain recombines TRBV3-1 with TRBJ2-5; D could derive from TRBD1 or TRBD2 (5 bases each). Germline-derived CDR1 and CDR2 are LGHDT and YNNKEL (reference sequence). The CDR3 totals 14 residues. V dropped 8 bases and J dropped 2 bases, with 15 bases sitting between them. The DNA of the CDR3 is TGTGCCAGCCCCCTGGGGACGAAACAAGAGACCCAGTACTTC. Translation: CASPLGTKQETQYF.

This chain joins TRBV28 and TRBJ2-2, with D possibly being TRBD1 (6 bases). The CDR3 runs 17 residues. CDR1 is MDHEN and CDR2 is SYDVKM in the germline V gene. V lost 6 bases and J lost 1, with 18 bases in between. This CDR3 reads CASSPWGQVGNTGELFF. CDR3 bases: TGTGCCAGCAGCCCATGGGGGCAGGTTGGGAACACCGGGGAGCTGTTTTTT. The variable domain in full, completed from reference TRBV28 and TRBJ2-2, reads DVKVTQSSRYLVKRTGEKVFLECVQDMDHENMFWYRQDPGLGLRLIYFSYDVKMKEKGDIPEGYSVSREKKERFSLILESASTNQTSMYLCASSPWGQVGNTGELFFGEGSRLTVL.

This clonotype was seen a handful of times. The CDR3 loop reads CASSPSDRRGTQYF. The CDR3, as DNA: TGTGCCAGCAGCCCGTCGGACAGGAGAGGGACCCAGTACTTC. The V call is TRBV7-9, the J call TRBJ2-5; TRBD1 matches 7 bases. The CDR3 is 14 residues long. Trimming removed 5 bases from V and 7 bases from J; junction bases left unmatched: 10. Germline V gives CDR1 SEHNR, CDR2 FQNEAQ (reference sequence).

This clonotype was recorded a few times. The chain couples TRBV20-1 to TRBJ2-5, with D perhaps assigned TRBD1 or TRBD2 (5 bases each). The end of the DNA aligns better with TRBJ2-1, so the J call may be wrong. The CDR3 runs 13 residues. Germline loops: CDR1 DFQATT, CDR2 SNEGSKA (reference sequence). The CDR3 coding sequence is TGCAGTGCTAGGCACCAATGGGGGTTCGAGCAGTTCTTC. Translation gives CSARHQWGFEQFF.

There are a few counts of this clonotype. The genes are TRBV14 and TRBJ2-7; D remains unclear. V lost 1 base to trimming and J lost 7 bases, with 8 bases between them. This CDR3 is 12 amino acids long. Germline assignment: CDR1 SGHDN and CDR2 FVKESK. CDR3 amino acids: CASSQGRLEQYF. In nucleotides, the CDR3 is TGTGCCAGCAGCCAAGGCAGGCTGGAGCAGTACTTC.

This clonotype appeared a few times. The conserved phenylalanine or tryptophan is not found at the CDR3 terminus, so this likely reflects a read error. It is unclear where the CDR3 begins or ends on the DNA, so no DNA is shown, and the CDR3 is as TCRdb lists it. The chain uses TRBV29-1 and TRBJ1-1; the D call of TRBD1 is as the table states it, not checked on the DNA. Germline-derived CDR1 and CDR2 are SQVTM and ANQGSEA. The CDR3 region is 8 residues in length, termini included. This CDR3 is CSVGGKNI.

The chain combines TRBV2 with TRBJ2-5; 9 positions match TRBD2. The J call could be wrong; TRBJ2-7 is a better fit for the DNA end. The CDR3 is 15 amino acids. Germline loops: CDR1 SNHLY, CDR2 FYNNEI. The CDR3 coding sequence is TGTGCCAGCAGCCTTAGCGGGAGAAGTGAGTACGAGCAGTACTTC. As protein: CASSLSGRSEYEQYF.

This clonotype was counted at least ten times. This chain connects TRBV6-1 to TRBJ2-5; D is ambiguous. Trimming pared 1 base from V and 0 bases from J, leaving 6 bases between. CDR1 is MNHNS, CDR2 SASEGT, per germline. The CDR3 runs to 14 residues. The CDR3 reads CASSEVSYQETQYF. CDR3 DNA sequence: TGTGCCAGCAGTGAAGTCTCGTACCAAGAGACCCAGTACTTC.

V is TRBV9 and J is TRBJ2-2; 13 positions agree with TRBD2. In germline, CDR1 is SGDLS, CDR2 YYNGEE. The junction had 7 bases not matched to a gene; V was cut back by 1 base and J by 4 bases. CDR3 length equals 18 residues. CDR3 sequence (DNA): TGTGCCAGCAGCGTAAAGTCACTAGCGGGAGGGAGCACCGGGGAGCTGTTTTTT. It encodes CASSVKSLAGGSTGELFF.

The chain employs TRBV18 and TRBJ1-4, with D unresolved. The V gene's germline CDR1 is KGHSH and CDR2 LQKENI. Trimming left V 3 bases short and J 6 bases short, with 5 bases between. The CDR3 has 12 amino acids. The CDR3, as DNA: TGTGCCAGCTCACCGTCCTATGAAAAACTGTTTTTT. Translating gives CASSPSYEKLFF. The whole variable domain, remainder taken from reference TRBV18 and TRBJ1-4, is NAGVMQNPRHLVRRRGQEARLRCSPMKGHSHVYWYRQLPEEGLKFMVYLQKENIIDESGMPKERFSAEFPKEGPSILRIQQVVRGDSAAYFCASSPSYEKLFFGSGTQLSVL.

This rearrangement joins TRBV29-1 to TRBJ2-5, with 9 bases matching TRBD1. There are 15 residues in the CDR3. Germline CDR1 reads SQVTM; CDR2 reads ANQGSEA. The J segment lost 2 bases and the V segment lost 2 bases, leaving 6 bases of the junction unmatched. The CDR3 reads CSVERDREEQETQYF. As DNA, the CDR3 is TGCAGCGTTGAAAGGGACAGGGAGGAGCAAGAGACCCAGTACTTC. The full variable domain, with the rest looked up from reference TRBV29-1 and TRBJ2-5, is SAVISQKPSRDICQRGTSLTIQCQVDSQVTMMFWYRQQPGQSLTLIATANQGSEATYESGFVIDKFPISRPNLTFSTLTVSNMSPEDSSIYLCSVERDREEQETQYFGPGTRLLVL.

The sample holds a few counts of this clonotype. V usage is TRBV7-8 and J usage is TRBJ2-7, with D possibly being TRBD1 (6 bases). Germline V gives CDR1 SGHVS, CDR2 FQNEAQ. Trimming stripped 5 bases from V and 4 bases from J, with 15 bases between. This CDR3 is 14 amino acids long. Here the CDR3 reads CASSRNRVPYEQYF. CDR3 nucleotides: TGTGCCAGCAGCCGAAACAGGGTACCTTACGAGCAGTACTTC.

This chain uses TRBV7-9 with TRBJ2-1, with TRBD2 as a possible D gene (6 bases). The CDR3 is 14 residues long. The germline V gene encodes CDR1 SEHNR and CDR2 FQNEAQ (reference sequence). V was shortened by 8 bases and J by 7 bases, with 18 bases between the two germline ends. CDR3 amino acids: CASAQVIGSNEQFF. In DNA, the CDR3 is TGTGCCAGCGCCCAGGTGATCGGGAGTAATGAGCAGTTCTTC.

This clonotype was detected a few times. The V and J genes are TRBV2 and TRBJ2-7, with TRBD1 identical over 7 bases. From germline, CDR1 is SNHLY and CDR2 FYNNEI. V was pared by 5 bases and J by 2 bases, with 6 bases of the junction left unmatched. This CDR3 region has 14 residues. The CDR3 DNA reads as TGTGCCAGCAGTACACAGGGGAGTCCCTACGAGCAGTACTTC. Amino acids: CASSTQGSPYEQYF.

This clonotype was seen more than once but under ten times. The genes are TRBV5-1 and TRBJ2-5; D might be TRBD2 (6 bases). The end of the DNA aligns better with TRBJ2-7, so the J call may be wrong. The CDR3 totals 14 residues. Looked up from germline, CDR1 is SGHRS and CDR2 is YFSETQ. CDR3 loop: CASSPRLGTYEQYF. DNA of the CDR3: TGCGCCAGCAGCCCGCGCTTAGGGACTTACGAGCAGTACTTC.